This T cell receptor beta chain was sequenced for a study of naive and memory T cell subsets. Overall study findings and caveats: Findings for naive and memory subsets could not be checked against ground truth. In naive cells, over 95% of TCR sequences were seen only once.

This clonotype showed up many times. Its specificity is unknown. The CDR3 totals 14 residues. Germline V gives CDR1 MNHEY, CDR2 SVGEGT. V lost 2 bases, J lost 5 bases, and 10 bases lay in between. The beta constant-region primer was an equimolar mix of two oligonucleotides covering TRBC1 and TRBC2. TCRdb re-analysed the UMI-ligation and nested PCR reads in MiXCR, keeping a single row per CDR3 protein. Of about 80,000 distinct CDR3 sequences in the sample, around 14% were seen once. The chain joins TRBV6-2 or TRBV6-3 to TRBJ1-5; tentatively, D is TRBD1 (5 bases). The sequencing input was central memory CD4+ T cells from blood. This receptor was identified in a human donor in good health. CDR3 DNA sequence: TGTGCCAGCAGTTACGGTGGGGCCGATCAGCCCCAGCATTTT. It encodes CASSYGGADQPQHF.